The rows below give T cell receptor beta chains drawn from one sample of a study of T cells in Graves' hyperthyroidism and ophthalmopathy. TCRdb redid the calling of the multiplex PCR reads with MiXCR, one entry per CDR3 protein. The sample lists about 640,000 distinct CDR3 sequences, less than 25% seen once, with 34% in the top ten. What was sequenced was blood. These receptor sequences come from a man aged 25-45 years with Graves' ophthalmopathy. CDR3s include the opening cysteine and the closing phenylalanine or tryptophan. Each record gives: D gene, V gene, J gene, clone size, CDR3 protein, CDR3 DNA. D genes are given only for firm matches. Size values are once, few and many counts, or a class for expanded clones, and some rows have none.

d_gene: -
v_gene: TRBV14
j_gene: TRBJ2-7
abundance: -
CDR3aa: CASSSGRTSYEQYF
CDR3nt: TGTGCCAGCAGCTCGGGGCGGACCTCCTACGAGCAGTACTTC

d_gene: -
v_gene: TRBV12-3/TRBV12-4
j_gene: TRBJ2-3
abundance: -
CDR3aa: CASRFRLSTDTQYF
CDR3nt: TGTGCCAGCAGATTCAGACTAAGCACAGATACGCAGTATTTT

d_gene: -
v_gene: TRBV4-1
j_gene: TRBJ1-2
abundance: -
CDR3aa: CASSLGGMSNYGYTF
CDR3nt: TGCGCCAGCAGCCTTGGCGGGATGAGTAACTATGGCTACACCTTC

d_gene: -
v_gene: TRBV12-3/TRBV12-4
j_gene: TRBJ1-4
abundance: few
CDR3aa: CASSSSVGQGKEKLFF
CDR3nt: TGTGCCAGCAGTTCATCGGTGGGGCAGGGTAAAGAAAAACTGTTTTTT

d_gene: -
v_gene: TRBV6-1
j_gene: TRBJ1-6
abundance: -
CDR3aa: CASSEIWGENSPLHF
CDR3nt: TGTGCCAGCAGTGAAATATGGGGGGAAAATTCACCCCTCCACTTT

d_gene: -
v_gene: TRBV12-3/TRBV12-4
j_gene: TRBJ2-3
abundance: many
CDR3aa: CASTDRSRPTDTQYF
CDR3nt: TGTGCCAGCACCGACCGTAGCAGACCCACAGATACGCAGTATTTT

d_gene: -
v_gene: TRBV6-1
j_gene: TRBJ2-7
abundance: many
CDR3aa: CASSLTTGARTYEQYF
CDR3nt: TGTGCCAGCAGCCTGACGACTGGAGCCCGAACCTACGAGCAGTACTTC

d_gene: TRBD2
v_gene: TRBV7-3
j_gene: TRBJ2-2
abundance: few
CDR3aa: CASSSVAGGGTGELFF
CDR3nt: TGTGCCAGCAGCTCCGTAGCGGGAGGTGGGACCGGGGAGCTGTTTTTT

d_gene: TRBD1
v_gene: TRBV9
j_gene: TRBJ1-4
abundance: few
CDR3aa: CASVRDRDEKLFF
CDR3nt: TGTGCCAGCGTGCGGGACAGGGACGAAAAACTGTTTTTT

d_gene: TRBD2
v_gene: TRBV9
j_gene: TRBJ2-1
abundance: many
CDR3aa: CASSPRLAGGPYNEQFF
CDR3nt: TGTGCCAGCAGCCCCCGGCTAGCGGGAGGGCCATACAATGAGCAGTTCTTC

d_gene: -
v_gene: TRBV11-2
j_gene: TRBJ1-1
abundance: many
CDR3aa: CASSTTAWADTEAFF
CDR3nt: TGTGCCAGCAGCACCACCGCATGGGCTGACACTGAAGCTTTCTTT

d_gene: TRBD2
v_gene: TRBV7-9
j_gene: TRBJ2-1
abundance: -
CDR3aa: CASSLQASGSLGNEQFF
CDR3nt: TGTGCCAGCAGCCTCCAAGCTAGCGGGAGCTTGGGCAATGAGCAGTTCTTC